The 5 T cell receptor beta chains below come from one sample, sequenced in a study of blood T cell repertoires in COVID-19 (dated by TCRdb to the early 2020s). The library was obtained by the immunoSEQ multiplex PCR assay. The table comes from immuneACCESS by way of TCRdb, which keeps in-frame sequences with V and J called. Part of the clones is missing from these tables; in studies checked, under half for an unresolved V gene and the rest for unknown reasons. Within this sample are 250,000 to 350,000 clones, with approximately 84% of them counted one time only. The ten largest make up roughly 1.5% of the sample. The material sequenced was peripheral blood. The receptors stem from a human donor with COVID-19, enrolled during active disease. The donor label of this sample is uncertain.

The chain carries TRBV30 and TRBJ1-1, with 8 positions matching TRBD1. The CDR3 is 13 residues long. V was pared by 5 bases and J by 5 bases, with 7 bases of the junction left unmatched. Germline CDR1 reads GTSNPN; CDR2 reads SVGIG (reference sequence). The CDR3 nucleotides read TGTGCCTGGGACAGGGGAAGGAGTACTGAAGCTTTCTTT. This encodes CAWDRGRSTEAFF.

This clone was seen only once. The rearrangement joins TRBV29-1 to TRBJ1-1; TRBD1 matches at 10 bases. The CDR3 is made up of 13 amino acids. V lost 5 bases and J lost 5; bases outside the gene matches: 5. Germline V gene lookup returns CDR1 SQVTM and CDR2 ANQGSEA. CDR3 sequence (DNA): TGCAGCGTTAGGGACAGGGGTGGAACTGAAGCTTTCTTT. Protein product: CSVRDRGGTEAFF.

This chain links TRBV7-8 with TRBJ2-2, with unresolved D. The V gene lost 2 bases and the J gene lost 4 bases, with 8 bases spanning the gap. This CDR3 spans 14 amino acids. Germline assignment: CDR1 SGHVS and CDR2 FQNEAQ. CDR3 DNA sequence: TGTGCCAGCAGCTTATTCTTGTCCACCGGGGAGCTGTTTTTT. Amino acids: CASSLFLSTGELFF. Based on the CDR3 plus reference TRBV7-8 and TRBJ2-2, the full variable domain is GAGVSQSPRYKVAKRGQDVALRCDPISGHVSLFWYQQALGQGPEFLTYFQNEAQLDKSGLPSDRFFAERPEGSVSTLKIQRTQQEDSAVYLCASSLFLSTGELFFGEGSRLTVL.

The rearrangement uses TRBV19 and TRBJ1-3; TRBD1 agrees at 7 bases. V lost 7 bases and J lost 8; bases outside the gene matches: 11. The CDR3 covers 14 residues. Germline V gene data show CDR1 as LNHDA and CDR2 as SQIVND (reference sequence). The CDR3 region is CASTRDSLSDTIYF. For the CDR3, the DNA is TGTGCCAGTACCCGGGACAGTCTTTCAGACACCATATATTTT.

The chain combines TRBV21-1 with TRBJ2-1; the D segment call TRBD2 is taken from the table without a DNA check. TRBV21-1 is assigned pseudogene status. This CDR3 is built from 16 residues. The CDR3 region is CASSKAHGGRNGEQFF. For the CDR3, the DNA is TGTGCCAGCAGCAAAGCCCACGGCGGGAGGAACGGTGAGCAGTTCTTC.